The present entry profiles one T cell receptor (beta chain) with its context. This clone's antigen is unknown. Per-nucleotide qualities are absent, and no much larger clonotype sits a single base away. Collaborating institutions collected whole blood in K2EDTA tubes following their own protocols. For TCRbeta analysis, collaborators shipped samples as frozen whole blood, isolated PBMCs, or DNA extracted from either of those sample types. The data belong to a study of blood T cell repertoires in COVID-19 (dated by TCRdb to 2020 to 2021). About the investigation overall: Collaborator samples came from the United States, Italy and Spain and covered acute and convalescent phases of COVID-19. Nearly every sample came with metadata listing a de-identified subject ID, COVID-19 status, age in years and sex. Where available, HLA class I and class II types were taken from metadata supplied by the sample provider and were not determined by assay-based typing. Samples came from the ongoing ImmuneRACE study (first 160 participants) plus 1,254 subjects from 6 global collaborators. Subjects who had been exposed to COVID-19, were actively infected with it, or had recovered from it provided the deeply sampled blood TCRbeta repertoires that made up the dataset. The material from the prospective study consisted of cDNA or gDNA derived from T cells, B-cell-depleted T cells, or PBMCs. The repertoires were released in a freely available public database meant as a resource for research on the immune response to SARS-CoV-2. Here is what the overall study found, with its caveats: The amount of clinical and demographic metadata varied by source and participant and was provided uncurated.

V drops 6 bases and J drops 4 bases, leaving 12 bases in between. The CDR3 sequence holds 13 residues, the cysteine and phenylalanine included. Here the CDR3 DNA is all that survives: 39 bases in frame from base 1. The germline V gene (reference sequence) yields SEHNR for CDR1 and FQNEAQ for CDR2. TCRbeta CDR3 regions were amplified from genomic DNA using the immunoSEQ Assay, a bias-controlled multiplex PCR. On the study's bioinformatics: Nucleated cell counts per sample were estimated from amplification of reference gene primers within the assay. To quantify the absolute abundance of each unique TCRbeta CDR3 rearrangement, sequence reads were collapsed and filtered. For each sample, productive Simpson clonality was calculated by taking the square root of Simpson's diversity index across productive rearrangements. TCRdb holds this immuneACCESS table with in-frame rearrangements only. Some clones are missing; in checked studies, unresolved V genes explain under half, and the rest has no known cause. That table is the source of V, J and clone size, and D and trimming were worked out from the DNA. Recorded for this sample are 150,000 to 200,000 clones; less than 90% of them occurred a single time. The ten largest clones represent roughly 2.2% of the sample.

The sample comprised peripheral blood. This receptor chain uses TRBV7-9 and TRBJ1-1, with no reliable assignment of the D segment. This TCR was sampled from a man aged 65 to 85 with active or convalescent COVID-19. This receptor has the CDR3 CASSPGSFTEAFF. The sequence in DNA is TGTGCCAGCAGTCCCGGGAGTTTCACTGAAGCTTTCTTT. This CDR3, with the reference TRBV7-9 and TRBJ1-1 proteins standing in past its ends, gives the full variable domain DTGVSQNPRHKITKRGQNVTFRCDPISEHNRLYWYRQTLGQGPEFLTYFQNEAQLEKSRLLSDRFSAERPKGSFSTLEIQRTEQGDSAMYLCASSPGSFTEAFFGQGTRLTVV.